The 25 T cell receptor beta chains reported below all come from one sample, sequenced in a study of blood T cell repertoires in COVID-19 (dated by TCRdb to 2020 to 2021). Library prep was done by the immunoSEQ multiplex PCR assay. TCRdb retrieved this table from immuneACCESS and kept in-frame rearrangements only. Not all clones are present; in checked studies, unresolved V genes account for under half, and no reason is known for the remainder. This sample has hundreds of thousands of clones in its table, and roughly 83% of those were observed once. The ten biggest clones cover around 7.2% of the sample. The sample consisted of peripheral blood. Receptors were obtained from a woman between 50 and 59 years old with acute or convalescent COVID-19.

The rearrangement links TRBV4-2 to TRBJ2-1; tentatively, D is TRBD2 (5 bases). The CDR3 is made up of 15 amino acids. From germline, CDR1 is LGHNA and CDR2 YNFKEQ. V dropped 4 bases and J dropped 2 bases, with 12 bases sitting between them. The CDR3: CASSPSGATYNEQFF. CDR3 bases: TGTGCCAGCAGCCCCAGCGGCGCCACCTACAATGAGCAGTTCTTC.

The rearrangement joins TRBV6-5 to TRBJ1-6; D might be TRBD1 (6 bases). This CDR3 spans 14 amino acids. V lost 8 bases to trimming and J lost 6 bases, with 14 bases between them. Germline CDR1 reads MNHEY; CDR2 reads SVGAGI. The CDR3 DNA follows: TGTGCCAGCGGACAGCGAGCCCGTAATTCACCCCTCCACTTT. It encodes CASGQRARNSPLHF.

V gene TRBV28 combines with J gene TRBJ1-4, with 9 bases aligning to TRBD1. With 6 bases clipped from V and 8 bases from J, the junction kept 7 bases outside the gene matches. The CDR3 totals 14 residues. Germline lookup yields CDR1 MDHEN and CDR2 SYDVKM. CDR3 sequence reads: CASSVQGANEKLFF. CDR3 bases: TGTGCCAGCAGCGTACAGGGGGCGAACGAAAAACTGTTTTTT.

The CDR3 spells CASSVTSQHQETQYF. The CDR3 nucleotides are TGTGCCAGCAGCGTAACTAGCCAACACCAAGAGACCCAGTACTTC. The rearrangement links TRBV9 to TRBJ2-5, with D maybe TRBD2 (6 bases). V was clipped by 1 base and J by 0 bases, with 10 bases between them. The CDR3 has 15 amino acids. The V gene's germline CDR1 is SGDLS and CDR2 YYNGEE.

The V gene is TRBV19, the J gene TRBJ2-3; D gene uncertain. Trimming removed 0 bases from V and 1 base from J, with 5 bases in between. The CDR3 runs 14 residues. Per germline, CDR1 LNHDA and CDR2 SQIVND (reference sequence). The CDR3 here is CASSIDRGTDTQYF. Here the CDR3 DNA reads TGTGCCAGTAGTATAGATCGGGGCACAGATACGCAGTATTTT.

This chain links TRBV3-1 (or the pseudogene TRBV3-2) with TRBJ2-5, with 14 bases identical to TRBD2. Looked up from germline, CDR1 is LGHDT and CDR2 is YNNKEL (reference sequence). V trimming: 4 bases; J trimming: 1 base; junction bases outside the gene matches: 5. The CDR3 runs to 17 residues. The CDR3 here is CASSPGLAGDFQETQYF. The CDR3 DNA follows: TGTGCCAGCAGCCCGGGACTAGCGGGGGACTTCCAAGAGACCCAGTACTTC.

The chain couples TRBV19 to TRBJ1-3; D remains unclear. CDR3 size: 14 residues. V was cut by 5 bases and J by 0 bases, with 8 bases left in between. Germline assignment: CDR1 LNHDA and CDR2 SQIVND (reference sequence). DNA for the CDR3: TGTGCCAGTAGTCCCCAGGTCTCTGGAAACACCATATATTTT. Translation gives CASSPQVSGNTIYF.

The count of this clone is one. The rearrangement links TRBV29-1 to TRBJ2-1, with 7 positions matching TRBD1. V gave up 7 bases and J gave up 10 bases; unmatched junction bases: 13. This CDR3 has 13 residues. Per the germline V gene, CDR1 is SQVTM and CDR2 is ANQGSEA. For the CDR3, the DNA is TGCAGCGCCCAAGGACAGGACGTGAGGGAGCAGTTCTTC. Its protein is CSAQGQDVREQFF.

The rearrangement joins TRBV30 to TRBJ1-1, with D unresolved. Germline V lookup: CDR1 GTSNPN, CDR2 SVGIG (reference sequence). The CDR3 has 13 residues. Trimming removed 1 base at V and 2 bases at J, with 8 bases between. CDR3 residues: CAWSAQRNTEAFF. The CDR3 DNA follows: TGTGCCTGGAGTGCGCAGCGTAACACTGAAGCTTTCTTT.

This clone came up a few times. This sequence joins TRBV24-1 and TRBJ2-1, with 9 nucleotides matching TRBD1. Trimming at V came to 7 bases and at J to 7 bases, leaving 10 bases not matched to a gene. This CDR3 is 15 amino acids long. From germline, CDR1 is KGHDR and CDR2 SFDVKD. In nucleotides, the CDR3 is TGTGCCACCAGCGATCCGGGACAGGGTTCAAATGAGCAGTTCTTC. It specifies CATSDPGQGSNEQFF.

The chain is built from TRBV9 and TRBJ1-1; D unresolved. Germline V gene data show CDR1 as SGDLS and CDR2 as YYNGEE. The ends were cut back, 1 base at V and 2 bases at J, with 6 bases in the middle. The CDR3 sequence is 13 residues long. The CDR3 sequence: CASSVSFNTEAFF. CDR3 in DNA: TGTGCCAGCAGCGTAAGCTTTAACACTGAAGCTTTCTTT.

V and J are TRBV29-1 and TRBJ1-2, with 7 positions matching TRBD1. V trimming: 7 bases; J trimming: 3 bases; junction bases outside the gene matches: 8. This CDR3 comprises 13 residues. Germline CDR1 reads SQVTM; CDR2 reads ANQGSEA. CDR3 sequence (DNA): TGCAGCGCAAACAGGGGTTTCGACTATGGCTACACCTTC. Residues: CSANRGFDYGYTF.

The chain joins TRBV5-6 to TRBJ1-5; D gene unclear. V gave up 1 base and J gave up 9 bases, with 8 bases separating them. The CDR3 contains 12 residues. The germline gives CDR1 SGHDT, CDR2 YYEEEE. CDR3 nucleotides: TGTGCCAGCAGCTTGTATTCAGGGCCCCAGCATTTT. Its protein is CASSLYSGPQHF.

The J gene is TRBJ2-1, the V gene TRBV5-4; 8 bases agree with TRBD2. J gave up 6 bases and V 1 base, and 3 bases lay outside the gene matches. The CDR3 is 14 amino acids. Germline values: CDR1 SGHNT, CDR2 YYREEE (reference sequence). The CDR3 DNA follows: TGTGCCAGCAGCTTGTCCGGGGGGGCCAATGAGCAGTTCTTC. Amino acid sequence: CASSLSGGANEQFF.

This clone is categorized as medium-sized (0.01 to 0.1%). The chain has TRBV7-9 and TRBJ2-1, with TRBD1 identical over 12 bases. Germline V gene sequence: CDR1 SEHNR, CDR2 FQNEAQ (reference sequence). The V segment lost 4 bases and the J segment 8 bases; nucleotides outside the gene matches: 6. The CDR3 spans 15 residues. The CDR3 region has the DNA TGTGCCAGCAGCTGGGGACAGGGGGCGATGGATGAGCAGTTCTTC. Translation gives CASSWGQGAMDEQFF.

This clone has a single count. The chain joins TRBV5-1 to TRBJ2-1, with TRBD2 identical over 11 bases. CDR3 size: 20 residues. Germline loops: CDR1 SGHRS, CDR2 YFSETQ. V lost 5 bases, J lost 5 bases, and 21 bases stayed unmatched. DNA of the CDR3: TGCGCCAGCAGTTTGAGATTTGGGACTAGCGGAAACCGGTGGAACAATGAGCAGTTCTTC. The encoded protein is CASSLRFGTSGNRWNNEQFF.

The rearrangement uses TRBV7-9 and TRBJ2-7; 9 bases are shared with TRBD1. Looked up from germline, CDR1 is SEHNR and CDR2 is FQNEAQ (reference sequence). The CDR3 sequence is 15 residues long. V was pared by 5 bases and J by 0 bases, with 5 bases of the junction left unmatched. CDR3 in DNA: TGTGCCAGCAGCCGGGGACAGGGTATCTCCTACGAGCAGTACTTC. Translation gives CASSRGQGISYEQYF.

This clone was seen once. CDR3 in amino acids: CASSTDRGRSNQPQHF. The DNA for the CDR3 is TGTGCCAGCAGTACGGACAGGGGGCGAAGCAATCAGCCCCAGCATTTT. The chain couples TRBV2 to TRBJ1-5; TRBD1 matches at 11 bases. The germline gives CDR1 SNHLY, CDR2 FYNNEI. The trim removed 5 bases at V and 1 base at J, leaving 4 bases unmatched. CDR3 size: 16 residues.

V and J are TRBV7-9 and TRBJ2-3, with 9 nucleotides matching TRBD2. The germline gives CDR1 SEHNR, CDR2 FQNEAQ (reference sequence). CDR3 size: 15 residues. V lost 4 bases and J lost 4; bases outside the gene matches: 6. The CDR3: CASSYSGSVADTQYF. CDR3 DNA: TGTGCCAGCAGCTATAGCGGGAGTGTAGCAGATACGCAGTATTTT.

The genes are TRBV10-3 and TRBJ1-6, with D unclear. Germline-derived CDR1 and CDR2 are ENHRY and SYGVKD. Trimming left V 4 bases short and J 6 bases short, with 10 bases between. The CDR3 contains 14 residues. This CDR3 reads CAISGGGFNSPLHF. In nucleotides, the CDR3 is TGTGCCATCAGTGGTGGCGGTTTTAATTCACCCCTCCACTTT.

This chain links TRBV30 with TRBJ1-2; D call uncertain. V was pared by 1 base and J by 4 bases, with 10 bases between. CDR3 length: 13 residues. CDR1 and CDR2 (germline): GTSNPN, SVGIG (reference sequence). CDR3 in amino acids: CAWSGSRGYGYTF. The CDR3 coding sequence is TGTGCCTGGAGTGGCAGCCGGGGCTATGGCTACACCTTC. The full variable domain, in which reference TRBV30 and TRBJ1-2 provide the parts outside the CDR3, is SQTIHQWPATLVQPVGSPLSLECTVEGTSNPNLYWYRQAAGRGLQLLFYSVGIGQISSEVPQNLSASRPQDRQFILSSKKLLLSDSGFYLCAWSGSRGYGYTFGSGTRLTVV.

A few counts support this clone. This chain links TRBV5-1 with TRBJ1-2; D remains ambiguous. V was trimmed by 0 bases and J by 4 bases, leaving 4 bases between them. CDR1 is SGHRS, CDR2 YFSETQ, per germline. The CDR3 length is 12 residues. The CDR3 here is CASSLDFYGYTF. DNA of the CDR3: TGCGCCAGCAGCTTGGACTTCTATGGCTACACCTTC.

The chain recombines TRBV4-2 with TRBJ1-1; 7 nucleotides align to TRBD1. The CDR3 extends over 15 amino acids. CDR1 and CDR2 from the germline V gene are LGHNA and YNFKEQ. The V gene end was trimmed by 4 bases and the J gene end by 2 bases; junction bases not matched to a gene: 7. CDR3 nucleotide sequence: TGTGCCAGCAGCCGACTAGACAGGGATAACACTGAAGCTTTCTTT. It translates to CASSRLDRDNTEAFF.

This clone has just a few counts. V gene TRBV5-1 combines with J gene TRBJ2-5; D may be TRBD1 (7 bases). Germline CDR1 reads SGHRS; CDR2 reads YFSETQ. This CDR3 contains 15 residues. With 0 bases removed from V and 4 bases from J, the gap between germline ends came to 13 bases. CDR3 loop: CASSLGNRGGETQYF. The CDR3 nucleotides are TGCGCCAGCAGCTTGGGAAACAGGGGAGGAGAGACCCAGTACTTC.

This sequence joins TRBV18 and TRBJ1-1; 7 bases align to TRBD1. Germline values: CDR1 KGHSH, CDR2 LQKENI. Trimming took 6 bases from V and 0 from J; bases not matched to a gene: 16. The CDR3 consists of 18 residues. The CDR3 DNA is TGTGCCAGCTCTCCGTACAAAGACAGGGAAGCAATGAACACTGAAGCTTTCTTT. Translation: CASSPYKDREAMNTEAFF.